Described below is a single TCR beta chain sequence and its context. The method was immunoSEQ multiplex PCR; TCRdb's version includes in-frame clones alone and lacks a portion of them. The sample carries some 2.1 million clones, about 93% recorded once. The entry originates in a study of shared clonotypes between healthy human individuals. Selected positively for CCR7 and CD45RO-negative, naive CD8 cells excluded terminally differentiated effector memory CD45RA+ cells. The germline gives CDR1 SGHVS, CDR2 FQNEAQ. The CDR3 is 17 residues long. V was clipped by 6 bases and J by 3 bases; unmatched bases: 10.

The origin of this receptor is a man aged 18 to 29 in good health. Some clones in this sample may be carry-over from other donors' samples. The sample was naive CD8+ T cells from PBMCs. J is TRBJ2-7 and V is TRBV7-8; TRBD2 aligns across 14 bases. The CDR3 sequence: CASSQGLAGDAGYEQYF. The CDR3, as DNA: TGTGCCAGCAGTCAGGGACTAGCGGGAGACGCTGGCTACGAGCAGTACTTC.